This is a list of T cell receptor beta chains from one sample in a study of blood T cell repertoires in COVID-19. The protocol was immunoSEQ multiplex PCR, while the TCRdb copy is restricted to in-frame clones and leaves out a portion. This sample carries tens of thousands of clones, 65% to 85% of them seen once, and the ten largest clones take 11%. Sequencing used peripheral blood. These receptors originate from a man between 65 and 79 years old with acute or convalescent COVID-19. Both conserved end residues are part of each CDR3. D genes are given only for firm matches. For some rows the clone size is stated as once, few or many, or as a class when expanded; others skip it.

CDR3nt	CDR3aa	j_gene	d_gene	abundance	v_gene
TGTGCCAGCAGGGACAGGGGGCCCACCGGGGAGCTGTTTTTT	CASRDRGPTGELFF	TRBJ2-2	TRBD1	.	TRBV6-5
TGTGCCAGCAGCCAGTACAGGGGGCTGGAGAACACTGAAGCTTTCTTT	CASSQYRGLENTEAFF	TRBJ1-1	TRBD1	.	TRBV14
TGTGCCAGCAGTACAGGGTCCTATAATTCACCCCTCCACTTT	CASSTGSYNSPLHF	TRBJ1-6	.	.	TRBV6-2/TRBV6-3
TGTGCCAGCAGCCCCCTGACAGGGGTCTACGAGCAGTACTTC	CASSPLTGVYEQYF	TRBJ2-7	TRBD1	.	TRBV11-2
TGTGCCAGCAGTGAAGGGAGGGCTACTTTCTTT	CASSEGRATFF	TRBJ1-1	.	once	TRBV2
TGTGCCAGCAGCGGTTTTACAGGGGCTAACTATGGCTACACCTTC	CASSGFTGANYGYTF	TRBJ1-2	TRBD1	.	TRBV9
TGCGCCAGCAGCCAAGCCACTTTCGCAACTAATGAAAAACTGTTTTTT	CASSQATFATNEKLFF	TRBJ1-4	.	.	TRBV4-1
TGTGCCAGCAGCCAAGCCATCTCTGGAAACACCATATATTTT	CASSQAISGNTIYF	TRBJ1-3	.	.	TRBV3-1/TRBV3-2
TGCGCCAGCAGCTTGGAAGGGAGAGCTAACTATGGCTACACCTTC	CASSLEGRANYGYTF	TRBJ1-2	.	.	TRBV5-1
TGTGCCAGCAGCGTAGCTCCAGGGTCTGAAGCTTTCTTT	CASSVAPGSEAFF	TRBJ1-1	.	.	TRBV9
TGTGCCAGCTCAGAGGGACAGGCCTATGGCTACACCTTC	CASSEGQAYGYTF	TRBJ1-2	TRBD1	.	TRBV18
TGTGCCAGCAGAAAGGGTTTTACAGGGAACCAGCCCCAGCATTTT	CASRKGFTGNQPQHF	TRBJ1-5	.	.	TRBV6-5
TGTGCCAGCAGCCCCTTCGCGGGGCCAACCGGGGAGCTGTTTTTT	CASSPFAGPTGELFF	TRBJ2-2	.	.	TRBV11-3
TGTGCCAGCTCATCCCTTTGGACTAGCGGGGAAGGGAAAGAGACCCAGTACTTC	CASSSLWTSGEGKETQYF	TRBJ2-5	TRBD2	.	TRBV18
TGTGCCAGCAGCTTATCCGGCCGGGTGAACACTGAAGCTTTCTTT	CASSLSGRVNTEAFF	TRBJ1-1	.	.	TRBV7-8
TGTGCCAGCAGTTTTCTGGGGGGGGGAAGCGAAAAACTGTTTTTT	CASSFLGGGSEKLFF	TRBJ1-4	.	.	TRBV28
TGCGCCAGCAGCCTAGGACTAGCGGGGGGGCCAGATACGCAGTATTTT	CASSLGLAGGPDTQYF	TRBJ2-3	TRBD2	.	TRBV5-1
TGTGCCAGCAGTGTCTTTGCCACGGACAGGGCTAATGGAAACACCATATATTTT	CASSVFATDRANGNTIYF	TRBJ1-3	TRBD1	.	TRBV6-1
TGTGCCAGTAGTATAGGGGGCGCGGATACGCAGTATTTT	CASSIGGADTQYF	TRBJ2-3	.	.	TRBV19
TGTGCCAGCAGCCAAAGGGACAAATATTCACCCCTCCACTTT	CASSQRDKYSPLHF	TRBJ1-6	.	few	TRBV3-1/TRBV3-2
TGCGCCAGCAGCTTTGGACAGAATAATTCACCCCTCCACTTT	CASSFGQNNSPLHF	TRBJ1-6	.	.	TRBV5-1
TGTGCCAGCAGGGTCCCTAGCGGGGGCGAGACCCAGTACTTC	CASRVPSGGETQYF	TRBJ2-5	TRBD2	.	TRBV6-5
TGTGCCAGTAGTTTGGGGACAGGGGCGAACACTGAAGCTTTCTTT	CASSLGTGANTEAFF	TRBJ1-1	TRBD1	once	TRBV19
TGCGCCAGCAGGTCCGGGGGACAGGGCTATGAAGCTTTCTTT	CASRSGGQGYEAFF	TRBJ1-1	TRBD1	.	TRBV5-1
TGTGCCAGTAGTATGTCAGACTCTGGGAGGGAGACCCAGTACTTC	CASSMSDSGRETQYF	TRBJ2-5	.	.	TRBV19
TGTGCCAGCAGTCCCAGCGGGGGGCGGCATGAGCAGTTCTTC	CASSPSGGRHEQFF	TRBJ2-1	TRBD2	once	TRBV6-5
TGTGCCAGCAGCCTCGGACAGGGGTTGGGTTACACTGAAGCTTTCTTT	CASSLGQGLGYTEAFF	TRBJ1-1	TRBD1	few	TRBV7-9
TGTGCCAGCAGCTTAGGAGGGCTCGAGACCGGGGAGCTGTTTTTT	CASSLGGLETGELFF	TRBJ2-2	.	.	TRBV11-3
TGTGCCAGCAGTTACCTCCGGACAGGGAGCGGCTATGGCTACACCTTC	CASSYLRTGSGYGYTF	TRBJ1-2	TRBD1	.	TRBV6-5
TGTGCCAGCTCAAAGCAACGGTCCTACGAGCAGTACTTC	CASSKQRSYEQYF	TRBJ2-7	.	.	TRBV18
TGTGCCAGCAGCTCGAGGGGGCGGGGCACCGGGGAGCTGTTTTTT	CASSSRGRGTGELFF	TRBJ2-2	.	.	TRBV11-3
TGTGCCATCAGGGCTGGCAGTGCAGGGAACACCGGGGAGCTGTTTTTT	CAIRAGSAGNTGELFF	TRBJ2-2	.	.	TRBV10-3
TGTGCCTGGAGTGTAATGCGGGGGGGAGACAATGAGCAGTTCTTC	CAWSVMRGGDNEQFF	TRBJ2-1	TRBD2	.	TRBV30
TGCGCCAGCCGGGGACAGGATGAAAAACTGTTTTTT	CASRGQDEKLFF	TRBJ1-4	TRBD1	.	TRBV5-1
TGTGCCAGCAGGGGGACAGCCTCTAATGAAAAACTGTTTTTT	CASRGTASNEKLFF	TRBJ1-4	TRBD1	.	TRBV2
TGTGCCAGCAGTGAATTAGGGCAGGGTGAAGCTTTCTTT	CASSELGQGEAFF	TRBJ1-1	.	few	TRBV25-1
TGTGCCAGCAGCAGGACTAGCGGAGCCCCCTACGAGCAGTACTTC	CASSRTSGAPYEQYF	TRBJ2-7	TRBD2	.	TRBV7-6
TGTGCCAGCAGTGAAGTAGAGAACACTGAAGCTTTCTTT	CASSEVENTEAFF	TRBJ1-1	.	.	TRBV2
TGCGCCAGCAGTCAGGGGTCGTTCGGCTACACCTTC	CASSQGSFGYTF	TRBJ1-2	.	.	TRBV10-1
TGTGCCAGCAGTGCCCAGGGATCCGCTTTCTTT	CASSAQGSAFF	TRBJ1-1	.	.	TRBV28